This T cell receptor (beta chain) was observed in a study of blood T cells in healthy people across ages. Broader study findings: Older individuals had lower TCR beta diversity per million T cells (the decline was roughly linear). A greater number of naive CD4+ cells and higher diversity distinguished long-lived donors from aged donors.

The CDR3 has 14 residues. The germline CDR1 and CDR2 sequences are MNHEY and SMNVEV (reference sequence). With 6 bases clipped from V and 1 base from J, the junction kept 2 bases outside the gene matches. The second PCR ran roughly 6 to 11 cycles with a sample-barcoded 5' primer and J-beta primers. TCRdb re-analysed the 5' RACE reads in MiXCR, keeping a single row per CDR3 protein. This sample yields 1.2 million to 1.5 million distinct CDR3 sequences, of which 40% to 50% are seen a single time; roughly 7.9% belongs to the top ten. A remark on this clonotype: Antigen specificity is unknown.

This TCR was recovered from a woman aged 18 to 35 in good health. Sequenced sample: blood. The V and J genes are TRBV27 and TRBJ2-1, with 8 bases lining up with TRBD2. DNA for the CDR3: TGTGCCAGCAGGGGACTAGGGTCCTACAATGAGCAGTTCTTC. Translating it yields CASRGLGSYNEQFF.